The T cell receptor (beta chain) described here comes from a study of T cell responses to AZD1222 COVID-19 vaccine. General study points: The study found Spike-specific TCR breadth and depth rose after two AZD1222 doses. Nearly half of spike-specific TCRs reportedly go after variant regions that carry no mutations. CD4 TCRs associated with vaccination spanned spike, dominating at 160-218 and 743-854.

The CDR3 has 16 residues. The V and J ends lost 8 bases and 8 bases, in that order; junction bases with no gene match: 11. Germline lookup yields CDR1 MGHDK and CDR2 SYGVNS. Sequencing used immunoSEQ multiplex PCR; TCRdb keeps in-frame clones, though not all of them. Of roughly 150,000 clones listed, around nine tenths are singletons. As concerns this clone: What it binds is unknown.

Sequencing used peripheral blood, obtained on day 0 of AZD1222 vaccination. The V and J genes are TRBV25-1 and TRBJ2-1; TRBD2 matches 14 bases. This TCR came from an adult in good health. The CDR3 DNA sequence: TGTGCCAGCTCCATAGCCGGGACTAGCGGGAGATATGAGCAGTTCTTC. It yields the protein CASSIAGTSGRYEQFF.